One T cell receptor (beta chain) is described in this entry. The CDR3 runs to 14 residues. Deletions cut 5 bases from V and 5 bases from J, with 15 bases between. Germline V CDR1 and CDR2: MDHEN, SYDVKM. Authors' processing steps: The assay estimated nucleated cells by amplifying reference gene primers. The protocol was immunoSEQ multiplex PCR, while the TCRdb copy is restricted to in-frame clones and leaves out a portion. The DNA was the basis for D and trimming; V, J and clone size are from that table. The sample lists some 380,000 clones; more than 65% were seen once. The data originate from a study of blood T cell repertoires in COVID-19. Study summary: Spain, Italy and the United States supplied samples that represented acute and convalescent COVID-19. T cells, B-cell-depleted T cells, or PBMCs provided the cDNA or gDNA that served as material.

The sample consisted of peripheral blood. V is TRBV28 and J is TRBJ2-5, with a weak D call TRBD2 (6 bases). The TCR originated in a human donor with acute or convalescent COVID-19. The donor label of this sample is uncertain. The CDR3 DNA reads as TGTGCCAGCAGTCTTGGAGGGGTGGAGGAGACCCAGTACTTC. Amino acid sequence: CASSLGGVEETQYF.